This T cell receptor beta chain stems from a study of shared clonotypes between healthy human individuals. The table lists this clone with a count of one. Other DNA sequences in the same sample also yield this CDR3. At deep level, the assay was performed. The protocol was immunoSEQ multiplex PCR, while the TCRdb copy is restricted to in-frame clones and leaves out a portion. In the table there are about 490,000 clones, about three quarters of which are singletons. This CDR3 spans 14 amino acids. The germline V and J ends were trimmed by 0 bases and 4 bases, with 10 bases remaining between them. Germline-derived CDR1 and CDR2 are SGHRS and YFSETQ.

The sequence came from a middle-aged woman in good health. Some clones in this sample may be carry-over from other donors' samples. The J gene is TRBJ2-5, the V gene TRBV5-1; TRBD2 might be the D (5 bases). Sequencing used PBMCs. CDR3 protein: CASSLAGVGETQYF. The CDR3 DNA reads as TGCGCCAGCAGCTTGGCCGGGGTTGGAGAGACCCAGTACTTC. Looking up the rest from reference TRBV5-1 and TRBJ2-5 gives the full variable domain: KAGVTQTPRYLIKTRGQQVTLSCSPISGHRSVSWYQQTPGQGLQFLFEYFSETQRNKGNFPGRFSGRQFSNSRSEMNVSTLELGDSALYLCASSLAGVGETQYFGPGTRLLVL.